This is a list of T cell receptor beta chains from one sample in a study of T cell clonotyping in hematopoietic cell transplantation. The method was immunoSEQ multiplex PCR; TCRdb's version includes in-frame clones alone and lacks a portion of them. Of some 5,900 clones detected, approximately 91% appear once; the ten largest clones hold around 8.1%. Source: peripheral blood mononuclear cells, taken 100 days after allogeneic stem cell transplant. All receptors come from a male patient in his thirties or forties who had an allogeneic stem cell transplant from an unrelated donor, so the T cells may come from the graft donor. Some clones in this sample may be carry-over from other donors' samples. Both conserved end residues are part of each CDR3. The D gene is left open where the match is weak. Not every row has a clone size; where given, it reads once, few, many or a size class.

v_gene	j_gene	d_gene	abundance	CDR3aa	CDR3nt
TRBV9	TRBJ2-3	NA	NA	CASSVESRANTQYF	TGTGCCAGCAGCGTAGAGTCCAGGGCTAATACGCAGTATTTT
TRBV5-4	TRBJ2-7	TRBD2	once	CASSPSWTSGVYEQYF	TGTGCCAGCAGCCCGTCCTGGACTAGCGGGGTCTACGAGCAGTACTTC
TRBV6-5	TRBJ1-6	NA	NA	CASSYTGPRSPLHF	TGTGCCAGCAGTTACACCGGGCCCCGTTCACCCCTCCACTTT
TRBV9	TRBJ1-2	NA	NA	CASSGPRTNYGYTF	TGTGCCAGCAGTGGACCTAGAACTAACTATGGCTACACCTTC
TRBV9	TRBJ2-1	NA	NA	CASSVVTYNEQFF	TGTGCCAGCAGCGTAGTAACGTACAATGAGCAGTTCTTC
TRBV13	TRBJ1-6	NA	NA	CASSRDRGYSPLHF	TGTGCCAGCAGCCGAGACAGAGGCTATTCACCCCTCCACTTT
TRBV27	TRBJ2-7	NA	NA	CASSSGTAPLGEQYF	TGTGCCAGCAGTTCCGGGACCGCCCCCTTAGGCGAGCAGTACTTC
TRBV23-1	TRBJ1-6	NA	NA	CASSHPQRGQDKSYNSPLHF	TGCGCCAGCAGTCATCCCCAAAGGGGACAAGATAAGTCCTATAATTCACCCCTCCACTTT
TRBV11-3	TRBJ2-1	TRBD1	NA	CASSFGRGQGNNEQFF	TGTGCCAGCAGCTTCGGGAGGGGACAGGGGAACAATGAGCAGTTCTTC
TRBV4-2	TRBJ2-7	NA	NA	CASSQEYSESYEQYF	TGTGCCAGCAGCCAAGAGTACAGCGAGAGCTACGAGCAGTACTTC
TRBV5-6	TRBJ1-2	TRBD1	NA	CASSSRFGTGSIYGYTF	TGTGCCAGCAGCTCACGATTCGGGACAGGTAGTATCTATGGCTACACCTTC
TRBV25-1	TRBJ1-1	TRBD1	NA	CASSPRTGLNTEAFF	TGTGCCAGCAGTCCGCGGACAGGTCTGAACACTGAAGCTTTCTTT
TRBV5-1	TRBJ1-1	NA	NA	CASSLVGQNTEAFF	TGCGCCAGCAGCTTGGTTGGACAGAACACTGAAGCTTTCTTT
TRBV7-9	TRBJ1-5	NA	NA	CASSSQGLNQPQHF	TGTGCCAGCAGCTCTCAAGGACTCAATCAGCCCCAGCATTTT
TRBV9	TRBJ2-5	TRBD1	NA	CASSAGQGTVETQYF	TGTGCCAGCAGCGCGGGACAGGGGACGGTCGAGACCCAGTACTTC
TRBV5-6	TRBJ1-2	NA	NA	CASSPDNYGYTF	TGTGCCAGCAGCCCAGATAACTATGGCTACACCTTC
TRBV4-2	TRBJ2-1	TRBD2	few	CASSQPPLGRGAYNEQFF	TGTGCCAGCAGCCAACCACCCCTAGGGCGGGGGGCCTACAATGAGCAGTTCTTC
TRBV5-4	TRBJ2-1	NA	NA	CASSPDYVGEQFF	TGTGCCAGCAGCCCGGATTACGTCGGTGAGCAGTTCTTC
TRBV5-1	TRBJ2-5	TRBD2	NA	CASSSGLAGKETQYF	TGCGCCAGCAGCTCCGGACTAGCGGGAAAAGAGACCCAGTACTTC
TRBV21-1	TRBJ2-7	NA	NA	CASSRVRFPSRLEQYF	TGTGCCAGCAGCCGGGTCAGGTTTCCCTCTAGACTCGAGCAGTACTTC
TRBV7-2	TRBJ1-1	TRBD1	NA	CASSKQGSTEAFF	TGTGCCAGCAGTAAACAGGGGAGTACTGAAGCTTTCTTT
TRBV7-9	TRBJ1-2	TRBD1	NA	CASSADREGAYGYTF	TGTGCCAGCAGCGCGGACAGGGAAGGCGCCTATGGCTACACCTTC
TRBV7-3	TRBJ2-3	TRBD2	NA	CASSRLAGGADTQYF	TGTGCCAGCAGCCGACTAGCGGGGGGGGCAGATACGCAGTATTTT
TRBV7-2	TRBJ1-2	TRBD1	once	CASSLAVTGTGYTF	TGTGCCAGCAGCTTAGCGGTAACTGGGACAGGGTATACCTTC
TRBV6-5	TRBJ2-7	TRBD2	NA	CASSYFSGTVSYEQYF	TGTGCCAGCAGTTACTTTAGCGGGACGGTCTCCTACGAGCAGTACTTC
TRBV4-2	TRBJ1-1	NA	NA	CASSQVTEAFF	TGTGCCAGCAGCCAAGTCACTGAAGCTTTCTTT
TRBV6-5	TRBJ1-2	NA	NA	CATAGGAATNYGYTF	TGTGCCACGGCCGGTGGTGCAGCGACTAACTATGGCTACACCTTC
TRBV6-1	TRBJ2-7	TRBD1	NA	CASRRDRDLYEQYF	TGTGCCAGCAGGAGGGACAGAGATCTCTACGAGCAGTACTTC
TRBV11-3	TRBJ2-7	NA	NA	CASSLLGIPGYEQYF	TGTGCCAGCAGCTTGTTAGGGATTCCAGGCTACGAGCAGTACTTC
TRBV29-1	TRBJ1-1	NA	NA	CSVHDGWNTEAFF	TGCAGCGTGCATGACGGGTGGAACACTGAAGCTTTCTTT
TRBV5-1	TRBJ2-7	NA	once	CASSLANTLTYEQYF	TGCGCCAGCAGCTTGGCCAACACGTTAACCTACGAGCAGTACTTC
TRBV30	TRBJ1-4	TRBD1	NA	CAWSYSPWDSEKLFF	TGTGCCTGGAGTTATTCCCCGTGGGACAGTGAAAAACTGTTTTTT
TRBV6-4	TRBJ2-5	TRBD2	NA	CASSASGGQETQYF	TGTGCCAGCAGTGCTAGCGGGGGGCAAGAGACCCAGTACTTC
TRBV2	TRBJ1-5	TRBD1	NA	CASSHRRTGTHSNQPQHF	TGTGCCAGCAGTCACCGCAGGACAGGGACTCATAGCAATCAGCCCCAGCATTTT
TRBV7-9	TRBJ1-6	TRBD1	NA	CASSSSRDRGSPLHF	TGTGCCAGCAGCTCCTCCCGGGACAGGGGTTCACCCCTCCACTTT
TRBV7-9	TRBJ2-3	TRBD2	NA	CASSSGALAGGDTQYF	TGTGCCAGCAGCTCGGGAGCGCTAGCGGGGGGAGATACGCAGTATTTT
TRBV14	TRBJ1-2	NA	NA	CASSPQTKELYGQYGYTF	TGTGCCAGCAGCCCACAGACCAAGGAACTATATGGACAGTATGGCTACACCTTC
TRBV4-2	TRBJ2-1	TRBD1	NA	CASSRPSGQGDNEQFF	TGTGCCAGCAGCAGACCCTCGGGACAGGGTGACAATGAGCAGTTCTTC
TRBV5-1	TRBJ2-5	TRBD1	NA	CASSSDRGQGETQYF	TGCGCCAGCAGCTCGGACAGGGGGCAGGGGGAGACCCAGTACTTC
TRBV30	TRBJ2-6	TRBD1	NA	CAKRGQGKEFSGANVLTF	TGTGCCAAGAGAGGACAGGGGAAAGAATTCTCTGGGGCCAACGTCCTGACTTTC
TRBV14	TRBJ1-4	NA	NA	CASSPGFLNEKLFF	TGTGCCAGCAGCCCAGGGTTTCTCAATGAAAAACTGTTTTTT
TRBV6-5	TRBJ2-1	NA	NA	CASSYSLGGPYNEQFF	TGTGCCAGCAGTTATTCCTTAGGGGGGCCCTACAATGAGCAGTTCTTC
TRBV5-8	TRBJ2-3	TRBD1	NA	CAARDRGRDTQYF	TGTGCCGCCAGAGACAGGGGGCGCGATACGCAGTATTTT
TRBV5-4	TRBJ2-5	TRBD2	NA	CASSSFGGGKTQYF	TGTGCCAGCAGCTCGTTCGGGGGGGGAAAGACCCAGTACTTC
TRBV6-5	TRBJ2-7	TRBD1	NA	CASSTTGTGNEQYF	TGTGCCAGCAGTACTACCGGGACAGGGAACGAGCAGTACTTC
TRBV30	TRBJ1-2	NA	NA	CAWGARARPVYGYTF	TGTGCCTGGGGGGCCCGTGCAAGGCCTGTATATGGCTACACCTTC
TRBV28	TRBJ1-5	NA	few	CASSLDFDAQPQHF	TGTGCCAGCAGTTTAGACTTCGACGCTCAGCCCCAGCATTTT